This T cell receptor beta chain was retrieved from a study of cytomegalovirus exposure and HLA in healthy donors. About the research overall: T cells numbering some 170 million yielded more than 95 million unique TCR beta sequences in an earlier analysis. Study-level results: Analysis was carried out at a later point, and it linked a missense DCLRE1C variant to TCR beta V- and J-gene trimming.

Nominally healthy donors were sampled, though unrecorded immune exposures were likely. The PCR used 60 Vbeta and 13 Jbeta primers. Repertoires were generated with immunoSEQ multiplex PCR, while TCRdb's copy carries only in-frame clones and drops some. This table has about 180,000 clones, around 80% appearing once. Remarks on this clone: Its target is not known.

The sample was PBMCs. The sequence came from a woman aged 55-69 years in good health and CMV-seropositive.

The DNA of the CDR3 is TGTGCCAGCAGTTCCGCCTGGTGGACAGGAGCGAACACCGGGGAGCTGTTTTTT. This gives the protein CASSSAWWTGANTGELFF. The chain is built from TRBV28 and TRBJ2-2; 7 nucleotides agree with TRBD1. V lost 4 bases and J lost 0; bases outside the gene matches: 11. Germline assignment: CDR1 MDHEN and CDR2 SYDVKM. The CDR3 loop spans 18 amino acids.